Presented here are 13 T cell receptor beta chains from one specimen sequenced in a study of glioma-infiltrating T cells. Using RNA template, CDR3s of TCR alpha and beta were amplified with iRepertoire arm-PCR. TCRdb called the multiplex PCR reads again in MiXCR, with one record for every CDR3 protein. The table has a few hundred thousand distinct CDR3 sequences, 35% to 45% seen once. The sequencing sample was made of glioma tissue, nonneoplastic brain tissue, or PBMCs (not recorded which). These TCRs come from a human donor with low-grade glioma or glioblastoma, undergoing nonglioma brain surgery, or in good health (not recorded which).

For this clonotype: The junction departs from the called germline gene at one end, perhaps through a read error. The chain employs TRBV7-2 and TRBJ2-7; no clear D gene. CDR1 SGHTA and CDR2 FQGNSA come from the germline V gene. The CDR3 totals 12 residues. The DNA for the CDR3 is TGTGTCAGCAGCTTAGGTAGCTTCGAGCAGTACTTC. Encoded protein: CVSSLGSFEQYF.

This sequence joins TRBV7-3 and TRBJ2-1, with 7 positions matching TRBD2. The germline gives CDR1 SGHTA, CDR2 FQGTGA. The trim removed 5 bases at V and 0 bases at J, leaving 10 bases unmatched. The CDR3 sequence is 17 residues long. The CDR3 nucleotides read TGTGCCAGCAGCCCCCGTCCTAGCGGTAGCTCCTACAATGAGCAGTTCTTC. It codes for CASSPRPSGSSYNEQFF.

This chain joins TRBV14 and TRBJ1-3, with a weak D call TRBD1 (6 bases). With 0 bases removed from V and 0 bases from J, the gap between germline ends came to 9 bases. The CDR3 length is 16 residues. Germline CDR1 is SGHDN and CDR2 is FVKESK. In DNA form, the CDR3 reads TGTGCCAGCAGCCAAGAGCAGGGGCGCTCTGGAAACACCATATATTTT. Amino acids: CASSQEQGRSGNTIYF.

Only a few counts were recorded for this clonotype. The gene calls are TRBV7-9 and TRBJ2-1, with TRBD2 identical over 9 bases. Unmatched junction bases numbered 9, after V lost 7 bases and J lost 8 bases. The CDR3 is 14 amino acids. Germline CDR1 and CDR2: SEHNR and FQNEAQ (reference sequence). Here the CDR3 DNA reads TGTGCCAGCACGGGTAATAGCGGGAGCTATGAGCAGTTCTTC. This gives the protein CASTGNSGSYEQFF. Together with reference TRBV7-9 and TRBJ2-1, the CDR3 gives the full variable domain: DTGVSQNPRHKITKRGQNVTFRCDPISEHNRLYWYRQTLGQGPEFLTYFQNEAQLEKSRLLSDRFSAERPKGSFSTLEIQRTEQGDSAMYLCASTGNSGSYEQFFGPGTRLTVL.

The chain couples TRBV11-3 to TRBJ2-3; weak D call: TRBD1 (6 bases). CDR1 and CDR2 (germline): SGHNT, YENEEA. The CDR3 runs to 13 residues. V was pared by 4 bases and J by 8 bases, with 13 bases between. CDR3 DNA: TGTGCCAGCAGCTCAGGGACAAGCACTACGCAGTATTTT. This codes for CASSSGTSTTQYF. Combining the CDR3 with reference TRBV11-3 and TRBJ2-3 gives the whole variable domain EAGVVQSPRYKIIEKKQPVAFWCNPISGHNTLYWYLQNLGQGPELLIRYENEEAVDDSQLPKDRFSAERLKGVDSTLKIQPAELGDSAVYLCASSSGTSTTQYFGPGTRLTVL.

As concerns this clonotype: A read error may explain this, as a much larger clone is one base away. The CDR3 coding sequence is TGTGCCACCAGTAGCCGGACATGGATGAACACTGAAGCTTTCTTT. Translating it yields CATSSRTWMNTEAFF. The rearrangement joins TRBV15 to TRBJ1-1, with a tentative D call TRBD1 (5 bases). V lost 6 bases, J lost 0 bases, and 14 bases lay in between. Germline V CDR1 and CDR2: LNHNV, YYDKDF (reference sequence). The CDR3 spans 15 residues.

In DNA, the CDR3 is TGTGCCAGCAGCCAAGCTCCGGGACAGACGTATGGCTACACCTTC. Its translation is CASSQAPGQTYGYTF. The V call is TRBV14, the J call TRBJ1-2; 7 bases line up with TRBD1. J gave up 5 bases and V 1 base, and 7 bases lay outside the gene matches. CDR1 and CDR2 from the germline V gene are SGHDN and FVKESK. This CDR3 region has 15 residues.

About this clonotype: This may come from a read error, since a much larger clone is one base off. This rearrangement joins TRBV28 to TRBJ2-3; 7 positions match TRBD2. This CDR3 has 14 amino acids. Germline V gives CDR1 MDHEN, CDR2 SYDVKM. V dropped 10 bases and J dropped 0; count of bases not matched to a gene: 7. The CDR3 loop is CANGSGGSTDTQYF. The CDR3 nucleotides are TGTGCCAACGGATCGGGAGGAAGCACAGATACGCAGTATTTT. Full variable domain (rest looked up from reference TRBV28 and TRBJ2-3): DVKVTQSSRYLVKRTGEKVFLECVQDMDHENMFWYRQDPGLGLRLIYFSYDVKMKEKGDIPEGYSVSREKKERFSLILESASTNQTSMYLCANGSGGSTDTQYFGPGTRLTVL.

Details on this clonotype: A much larger clone differs by one base, so this may be a read error. The J gene is TRBJ2-7, the V gene TRBV20-1; 12 bases map to TRBD2. CDR3 length: 15 amino acids. Germline CDR1 reads DFQATT; CDR2 reads SNEGSKA (reference sequence). The V gene end was trimmed by 6 bases and the J gene end by 2 bases; junction bases not matched to a gene: 8. CDR3 region: CSAVWTSGKAYEQYF. CDR3 bases: TGCAGTGCCGTCTGGACTAGCGGGAAGGCCTACGAGCAGTACTTC.

This clonotype showed up just a few times. The rearrangement links TRBV28 to TRBJ2-5; a possible D gene is TRBD2 (6 bases). The V and J ends lost 8 bases and 4 bases respectively, with 23 bases between them. This CDR3 has 16 amino acids. Looked up from germline, CDR1 is MDHEN and CDR2 is SYDVKM. CDR3 residues: CASRGLIPGLRETQYF. The CDR3 coding sequence is TGTGCCAGCCGAGGACTCATTCCGGGACTCAGAGAGACCCAGTACTTC.

V gene TRBV14 combines with J gene TRBJ2-7; 8 bases are a match to TRBD1. CDR1 and CDR2 from the germline V gene are SGHDN and FVKESK. The CDR3 covers 18 residues. After removal of 0 bases from V and 5 bases from J, the junction contained 15 bases not matched to a gene. CDR3: CASSQEFPGTGFYNEQYF. The CDR3 DNA reads as TGTGCCAGCAGCCAAGAGTTCCCCGGGACAGGCTTCTACAACGAGCAGTACTTC.

A remark on this clonotype: This clone may be a read error of a much larger clone one base away. The chain couples TRBV6-2 or TRBV6-3 to TRBJ1-2; TRBD1 matches at 7 bases. CDR3 length: 13 residues. V trimming: 6 bases; J trimming: 10 bases; junction bases outside the gene matches: 11. The germline gives CDR1 MNHEY, CDR2 SVGEGT. CDR3 nucleotide sequence: TGTGCCAGCAGGACAGGGATTAGGAATGACTACACCTTC. As protein: CASRTGIRNDYTF.

This clonotype came up once. The chain uses TRBV4-1 and TRBJ2-5; D tentatively reads TRBD1 or TRBD2 (5 bases each). Trimming took off 0 bases at V and 9 bases at J, with 20 bases between the two ends. The CDR3 is 16 residues long. Germline V gene data show CDR1 as MGHRA and CDR2 as YSYEKL. CDR3 sequence reads: CASSQDGGPSGRAQYF. CDR3 nucleotide sequence: TGCGCCAGCAGCCAAGATGGGGGACCCTCCGGACGGGCCCAGTACTTC.